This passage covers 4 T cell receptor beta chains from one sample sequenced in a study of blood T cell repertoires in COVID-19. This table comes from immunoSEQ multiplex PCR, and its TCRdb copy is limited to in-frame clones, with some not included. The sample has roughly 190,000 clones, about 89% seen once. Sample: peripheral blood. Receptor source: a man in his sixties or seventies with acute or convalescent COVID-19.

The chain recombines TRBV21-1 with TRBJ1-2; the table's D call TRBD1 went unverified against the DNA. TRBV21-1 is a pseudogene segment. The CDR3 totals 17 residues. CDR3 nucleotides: TGTGCCAGCAGCAAAGCGGCCGGACAGGGTTGGCCTTATGGCTACACCTTC. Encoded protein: CASSKAAGQGWPYGYTF.

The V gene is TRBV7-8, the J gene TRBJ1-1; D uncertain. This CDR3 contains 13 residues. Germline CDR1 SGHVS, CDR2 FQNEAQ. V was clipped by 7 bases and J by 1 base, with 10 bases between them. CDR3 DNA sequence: TGTGCCAGCAACGAACACCCGAACACTGAAGCTTTCTTT. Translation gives CASNEHPNTEAFF.

The DNA for the CDR3 is TGTGCCAGCAGTTACTCCAGCGGGGAGGCCGACGAGCAGTACTTC. Translating gives CASSYSSGEADEQYF. The rearrangement links TRBV6-5 to TRBJ2-7; 7 bases are a match to TRBD2. After removal of 0 bases from V and 5 bases from J, the junction contained 7 bases not matched to a gene. The CDR3 has 15 residues. Germline V CDR1 and CDR2: MNHEY, SVGAGI.

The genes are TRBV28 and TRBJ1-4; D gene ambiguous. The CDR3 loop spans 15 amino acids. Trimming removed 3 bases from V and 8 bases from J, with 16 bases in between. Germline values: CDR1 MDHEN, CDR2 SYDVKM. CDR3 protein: CASSLQAPPEEKLFF. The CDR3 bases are TGTGCCAGCAGTTTGCAGGCCCCTCCTGAGGAAAAACTGTTTTTT.